The 9 T cell receptor beta chains below all came from one sample that was sequenced in a study of CD8 T cells in Susac syndrome. Roughly 0.45 to 1 ug RNA was reverse transcribed with random hexamers. TCRdb passed the immunoSEQ multiplex PCR reads through MiXCR, listing each CDR3 protein once. The table has fewer than 90,000 distinct CDR3 sequences, 80% to 95% seen once. Sequencing was performed on CD8+ T cells from PBMCs. The source of these receptors is a human donor with Susac syndrome.

The chain is built from TRBV28 and TRBJ2-6; tentatively, D is TRBD1 or TRBD2 (6 bases each). From germline, CDR1 is MDHEN and CDR2 SYDVKM. Trimming took 2 bases from V and 0 from J, leaving 17 bases between them. This CDR3 region has 19 residues. The CDR3 spells CASSLEGGLPYSGANVLTF. For the CDR3, the DNA is TGTGCCAGCAGTTTAGAGGGGGGCCTCCCTTACTCTGGGGCCAACGTCCTGACTTTC.

The chain links TRBV20-1 to TRBJ1-6, with D uncertain. Germline CDR1 DFQATT, CDR2 SNEGSKA (reference sequence). The CDR3 covers 13 residues. V dropped 6 bases and J dropped 0 bases, with 6 bases sitting between them. CDR3 protein: CSARDSYNSPLHF. For the CDR3, the DNA is TGCAGTGCCCGGGACTCCTATAATTCACCCCTCCACTTT.

V is TRBV19 and J is TRBJ1-5; D not certain. Trimming took off 5 bases at V and 0 bases at J, with 2 bases between the two ends. The CDR3 is 12 amino acids. Germline assignment: CDR1 LNHDA and CDR2 SQIVND (reference sequence). The CDR3 DNA reads TGTGCCAGTAGTTATAGCAATCAGCCCCAGCATTTT. This gives the protein CASSYSNQPQHF.

The chain has TRBV3-1 and TRBJ2-1; TRBD2 matches 9 bases. The CDR3 contains 17 residues. CDR1 is LGHDT, CDR2 YNNKEL, per germline (reference sequence). The junction had 9 bases not matched to a gene; V was cut back by 4 bases and J by 2 bases. The CDR3 bases are TGTGCCAGCAGCCCCTATGAACTAGCGGGCCCCTACAATGAGCAGTTCTTC. Its protein is CASSPYELAGPYNEQFF.

The rearrangement joins TRBV3-1 to TRBJ2-1; 7 bases align to TRBD2. Per germline, CDR1 LGHDT and CDR2 YNNKEL (reference sequence). The CDR3 extends over 15 amino acids. V trimming: 0 bases; J trimming: 4 bases; junction bases outside the gene matches: 3. Here the CDR3 reads CASSQDGLGYNEQFF. CDR3 bases: TGTGCCAGCAGCCAAGATGGACTAGGGTACAATGAGCAGTTCTTC.

With regard to this clonotype: An end of the junction differs from the germline gene, which may be a read error. The chain employs TRBV2 and TRBJ1-1, with D hard to call. Germline CDR1 reads SNHLY; CDR2 reads FYNNEI. This CDR3 has 12 residues. The CDR3 region is CASREVNTEAFF. Written as DNA, the CDR3 is TGTGCCAGCCGTGAGGTGAACACTGAAGCTTTCTTT.

The count of this clonotype is one. V is TRBV18 and J is TRBJ2-7, with D maybe TRBD2 (5 bases). V gave up 4 bases and J gave up 4 bases, with 8 bases separating them. The germline gives CDR1 KGHSH, CDR2 LQKENI. CDR3 length: 12 amino acids. CDR3 protein: CASSLRGYEQYF. The DNA of the CDR3 is TGTGCCAGCTCACTTCGCGGGTACGAGCAGTACTTC.

The V and J genes are TRBV19 and TRBJ1-2; TRBD1 agrees at 7 bases. This CDR3 region has 17 residues. V was clipped by 3 bases and J by 5 bases; unmatched bases: 15. Per the germline V gene, CDR1 is LNHDA and CDR2 is SQIVND (reference sequence). The CDR3 nucleotides are TGTGCCAGTAGTATGAGGCAGGGGGACGCCTTACGGTATGGCTACACCTTC. It translates to CASSMRQGDALRYGYTF.

The chain recombines TRBV19 with TRBJ1-5, with D perhaps TRBD1 (6 bases). CDR3 length: 19 residues. CDR1 and CDR2 (germline): LNHDA, SQIVND (reference sequence). Trimming stripped 3 bases from V and 6 bases from J, with 27 bases between. The CDR3 bases are TGTGCCAGTAGTATGGTCTTTGGGCAGGGGCCCGGGAGTGGTCAGCCCCAGCATTTT. It yields the protein CASSMVFGQGPGSGQPQHF. The whole variable domain, remainder taken from reference TRBV19 and TRBJ1-5, is DGGITQSPKYLFRKEGQNVTLSCEQNLNHDAMYWYRQDPGQGLRLIYYSQIVNDFQKGDIAEGYSVSREKKESFPLTVTSAQKNPTAFYLCASSMVFGQGPGSGQPQHFGDGTRLSIL.